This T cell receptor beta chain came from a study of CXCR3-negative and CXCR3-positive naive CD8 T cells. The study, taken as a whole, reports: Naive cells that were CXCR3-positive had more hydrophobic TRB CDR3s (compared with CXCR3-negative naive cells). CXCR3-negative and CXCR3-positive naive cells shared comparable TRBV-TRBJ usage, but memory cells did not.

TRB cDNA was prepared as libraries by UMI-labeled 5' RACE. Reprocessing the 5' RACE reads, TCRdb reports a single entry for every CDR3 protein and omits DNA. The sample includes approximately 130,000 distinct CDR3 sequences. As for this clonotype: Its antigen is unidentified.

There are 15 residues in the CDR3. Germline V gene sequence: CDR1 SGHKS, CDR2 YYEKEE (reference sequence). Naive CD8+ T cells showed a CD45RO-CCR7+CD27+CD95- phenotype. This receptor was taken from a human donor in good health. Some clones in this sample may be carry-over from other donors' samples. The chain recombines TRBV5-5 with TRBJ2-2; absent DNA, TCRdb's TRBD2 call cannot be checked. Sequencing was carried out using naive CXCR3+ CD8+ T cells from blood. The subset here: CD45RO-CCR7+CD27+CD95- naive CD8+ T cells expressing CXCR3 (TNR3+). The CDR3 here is CASSYEDPDTGELFF.